Each of the 6 T cell receptor beta chains below was sequenced from the same sample in a study of technical replicates of blood from several donors. Generated by immunoSEQ multiplex PCR, the TCRdb table keeps only in-frame clones and is missing some. The sample lists 80,000 to 95,000 clones; 96% were seen once. Sequenced sample: T cells isolated from PBMCs. These receptors were obtained from a human donor in good health.

For the CDR3, the DNA is TGTGCCAGTAGTTTTGTAACAGGAGATCAGCCCCAGCATTTT. This gives the protein CASSFVTGDQPQHF. The chain recombines TRBV19 with TRBJ1-5; possibly TRBD1 for D (5 bases). Trimming cost V 5 bases and J 5 bases, with 13 bases left between them. CDR1 and CDR2 from the germline V gene are LNHDA and SQIVND (reference sequence). The CDR3 sequence is 14 residues long.

V gene TRBV14 combines with J gene TRBJ1-1; tentatively, D is TRBD1 (5 bases). The V end was cut by 4 bases, the J end by 1 base, with 7 bases between. The CDR3 totals 13 residues. Germline CDR1 and CDR2: SGHDN and FVKESK. The CDR3 DNA follows: TGTGCCAGCAGCCTCACAGGGAACACTGAAGCTTTCTTT. Protein sequence: CASSLTGNTEAFF. The complete variable domain, with remaining parts taken from reference TRBV14 and TRBJ1-1, reads EAGVTQFPSHSVIEKGQTVTLRCDPISGHDNLYWYRRVMGKEIKFLLHFVKESKQDESGMPNNRFLAERTGGTYSTLKVQPAELEDSGVYFCASSLTGNTEAFFGQGTRLTVV.

The V and J genes are TRBV9 and TRBJ1-4; 8 nucleotides align to TRBD1. Germline values: CDR1 SGDLS, CDR2 YYNGEE. Losses at the gene ends were 0 bases for V and 4 bases for J; bases not matched to a gene: 8. The CDR3 is made up of 17 amino acids. The CDR3 DNA is TGTGCCAGCAGCGTAGATGGACAGGGAATTCTTAATGAAAAACTGTTTTTT. Amino acid sequence: CASSVDGQGILNEKLFF. The variable domain in full, completed from reference TRBV9 and TRBJ1-4, reads DSGVTQTPKHLITATGQRVTLRCSPRSGDLSVYWYQQSLDQGLQFLIQYYNGEERAKGNILERFSAQQFPDLHSELNLSSLELGDSALYFCASSVDGQGILNEKLFFGSGTQLSVL.

This chain links TRBV6-5 with TRBJ1-5; D perhaps matches TRBD1 (6 bases). Germline lookup yields CDR1 MNHEY and CDR2 SVGAGI. CDR3 size: 15 residues. Trimming shortened V by 6 bases and J by 2 bases, and 14 bases separated the two germline ends. Here the CDR3 reads CASRGGQGGNQPQHF. CDR3 sequence (DNA): TGTGCCAGCAGGGGGGGGCAGGGTGGCAATCAGCCCCAGCATTTT.

This rearrangement joins TRBV14 to TRBJ1-1, with D uncertain. CDR1 is SGHDN and CDR2 is FVKESK in the germline V gene. V was trimmed by 1 base and J by 6 bases, leaving 15 bases between them. This CDR3 spans 15 amino acids. CDR3 DNA sequence: TGTGCCAGCAGCCAAGTTCCGGGAGAGCTGTCTGAAGCTTTCTTT. Protein product: CASSQVPGELSEAFF.

The CDR3 spells CAFDKTKNIQYF. In DNA form, the CDR3 reads TGTGCCTTCGACAAGACCAAAAACATTCAGTACTTC. V is TRBV30 and J is TRBJ2-4; D gene ambiguous. Trimming removed 7 bases at V and 2 bases at J, with 9 bases between. The V gene's germline CDR1 is GTSNPN and CDR2 SVGIG (reference sequence). The CDR3 has 12 residues.